This entry lists 10 T cell receptor beta chains sequenced from one sample in a study of cytomegalovirus exposure and HLA in healthy donors. The PCR was carried out with 60 Vbeta primers and 13 Jbeta primers. Repertoires were generated with immunoSEQ multiplex PCR, while TCRdb's copy carries only in-frame clones and drops some. The sample totals roughly 70,000 clones. The material sequenced was PBMCs. Receptor source: a female donor in good health and CMV-seropositive.

The V gene is TRBV18, the J gene TRBJ1-2; 7 nucleotides line up with TRBD1. This CDR3 comprises 14 residues. Germline lookup yields CDR1 KGHSH and CDR2 LQKENI. The ends lost 6 bases at V and 2 bases at J; junction bases unmatched: 6. The CDR3 DNA sequence: TGTGCCAGCTCCCTCGGGACAGCAAACTATGGCTACACCTTC. Its protein is CASSLGTANYGYTF.

This chain links TRBV5-5 with TRBJ2-5, with 8 bases fitting TRBD2. The CDR3 sequence is 15 residues long. The V segment lost 2 bases and the J segment 1 base; nucleotides outside the gene matches: 4. Per the germline V gene, CDR1 is SGHKS and CDR2 is YYEKEE (reference sequence). The CDR3 DNA is TGTGCCAGCAGCTTTGGGACTAGAGGCCAAGAGACCCAGTACTTC. Its translation is CASSFGTRGQETQYF.

This chain joins TRBV2 and TRBJ2-7; 9 positions agree with TRBD1. The germline CDR1 and CDR2 sequences are SNHLY and FYNNEI. V shed 5 bases and J 3 bases; nucleotides not matched to a gene: 8. This CDR3 is 15 amino acids long. Here the CDR3 reads CASSPETGGVYEQYF. The CDR3 region has the DNA TGTGCCAGCAGTCCCGAGACAGGGGGGGTCTACGAGCAGTACTTC.

This chain uses TRBV5-4 with TRBJ2-5; 11 nucleotides align to TRBD2. The V segment lost 3 bases and the J segment 2 bases; nucleotides outside the gene matches: 3. CDR1 SGHNT and CDR2 YYREEE come from the germline V gene (reference sequence). CDR3 length: 15 residues. The CDR3, as DNA: TGTGCCAGCAGCTCAACTAGCGGGAGACAAGAGACCCAGTACTTC. It specifies CASSSTSGRQETQYF.

V and J are TRBV14 and TRBJ1-5; D remains ambiguous. Germline V gives CDR1 SGHDN, CDR2 FVKESK. This CDR3 region has 14 residues. Trimming took 8 bases from V and 7 from J, leaving 18 bases between them. This CDR3 reads CASSGSHLRQPQHF. CDR3 DNA sequence: TGTGCCAGCTCGGGTAGTCATTTACGACAGCCCCAGCATTTT.

The DNA for the CDR3 is TGTGCCAGAAGCTCAGGACAGCCCCAAGAGACCCAGTACTTC. Protein sequence: CARSSGQPQETQYF. The J gene is TRBJ2-5, the V gene TRBV5-3, with a tentative D call TRBD1 (6 bases). TRBV5-3 has ORF status, its function being uncertain. CDR3 size: 14 residues. V shed 3 bases and J shed 1 base, with 10 bases lying between them.

The rearrangement uses TRBV7-9 and TRBJ2-1; 7 bases line up with TRBD2. Germline V gene sequence: CDR1 SEHNR, CDR2 FQNEAQ (reference sequence). The CDR3 sequence is 14 residues long. With 1 base clipped from V and 8 bases from J, the junction kept 5 bases outside the gene matches. The CDR3 coding sequence is TGTGCCAGCAGCTTAGAGATTGCGGGGGATGAGCAGTTCTTC. Its protein product is CASSLEIAGDEQFF.

The rearrangement joins TRBV6-6 to TRBJ1-2, with 10 bases aligning to TRBD1. The CDR3 has 15 residues. The junction had 4 bases not matched to a gene; V was cut back by 2 bases and J by 4 bases. Germline CDR1 is MNHNY and CDR2 is SVGAGI (reference sequence). CDR3 nucleotide sequence: TGTGCCAGCAGTTACCCGGGACAGGGGAGCTATGGCTACACCTTC. The encoded protein is CASSYPGQGSYGYTF.

V gene TRBV28 combines with J gene TRBJ2-6; tentatively, D is TRBD1 (5 bases). Trimming took off 2 bases at V and 2 bases at J, with 10 bases between the two ends. The CDR3 sequence is 16 residues long. CDR1 is MDHEN and CDR2 is SYDVKM in the germline V gene. The CDR3 is CASSLPEGAGANVLTF. The DNA for the CDR3 is TGTGCCAGCAGTTTACCGGAAGGGGCTGGGGCCAACGTCCTGACTTTC.

The CDR3 loop reads CASRPGQMNTEAFF. The CDR3 DNA is TGTGCCAGCAGACCGGGACAGATGAACACTGAAGCTTTCTTT. The chain couples TRBV5-4 to TRBJ1-1; 7 bases agree with TRBD1. The germline gives CDR1 SGHNT, CDR2 YYREEE (reference sequence). Trimming removed 5 bases from V and 0 bases from J; junction bases left unmatched: 4. CDR3 size: 14 residues.